This T cell receptor beta chain was identified in a study of human T cells and chemical hapten exposure. Study details: Alopecia areata, totalis or universalis affected patients, mainly female.

The time point is: patch test 3, about 24 weeks after DPC sensitization. Treatment noted: therapeutic diphenylcyclopropenone sensitization with weekly scalp DPC. People who gave samples had alopecia, were 18 to 70 years old, and were suitable for DPC. TCRdb reanalysed the RACE reads using MiXCR and keeps one entry per CDR3 protein. The table lists 97,000 or so distinct CDR3 sequences, less than 35% of them singletons, with about 9.3% in the top ten. Trimming removed 6 bases at V and 7 bases at J, with 18 bases between. The CDR3 runs 15 residues. The germline gives CDR1 LNHNV, CDR2 YYDKDF (reference sequence).

Material: whole blood, obtained in connection with sensitization to the hapten diphenylcyclopropenone (DPC). J is TRBJ2-2 and V is TRBV15; maybe TRBD1 (6 bases). This TCR derives from a middle-aged man with alopecia areata. Some clones in this sample may be carry-over from other donors' samples. The CDR3 DNA sequence: TGTGCCACCAGGGTTCGGGACACCCGACACGGGGAGCTGTTTTTT. Translation: CATRVRDTRHGELFF.